Ten or more counts support the clone carrying this T cell receptor (beta chain). The repertoire came from unfractionated whole blood and reflected all unsorted peripheral T cells. There are 12 residues in the CDR3. The germline gives CDR1 LGHDT, CDR2 YNNKEL (reference sequence). Deletions cut 4 bases from V and 6 bases from J, with 8 bases between. cDNA was made from 400 to 500 ng RNA using alpha and beta constant primers. Separate chain-specific third strand synthesis with multiplexing indices produced the alpha and beta libraries. Second strand synthesis was primed from the SP2 site. TCRdb fed the 5' RACE reads into MiXCR, producing one record per CDR3 protein. This sample carries about 18,000 distinct CDR3 sequences, around 8.2% of them seen once, and the ten largest clones take 6.5% to 8%. This entry is derived from a study of HIV-infected patients and healthy controls.

This receptor was taken from an adult in good health. This chain links TRBV3-1 with TRBJ2-3; D perhaps matches TRBD2 (6 bases). Sequencing was performed on blood. CDR3 amino acids: CASSPGVDTQYF. The CDR3 region has the DNA TGTGCCAGCAGCCCGGGGGTCGATACGCAGTATTTT.